One sample yielded the 11 T cell receptor beta chains listed below, sequenced in a study of graft-versus-host responses after intestinal transplantation. Their recognized antigens are unknown. Here immunoSEQ multiplex PCR was the method, and the copy in TCRdb shows in-frame clones only, minus some. In the table there are 99,000 or so clones, roughly 84% of which are singletons. The sequences come from unstimulated CD4+ T cells sorted from spleen or lymph node cells, collected before intestinal transplant. The source is a human donor who received an intestinal transplant.

The V gene is TRBV29-1, the J gene TRBJ1-1; D is undetermined. V lost 4 bases and J lost 0, with 12 bases in between. The CDR3 spans 14 residues. CDR1 and CDR2 from the germline V gene are SQVTM and ANQGSEA. CDR3 amino acids: CSVVRTVMNTEAFF. CDR3 bases: TGCAGCGTTGTCAGAACAGTAATGAACACTGAAGCTTTCTTT.

The chain has TRBV7-2 and TRBJ1-2; no firm D call. Per germline, CDR1 SGHTA and CDR2 FQGNSA. There are 15 residues in the CDR3. V shed 6 bases and J shed 4 bases, with 18 bases lying between them. The CDR3 spells CASSPDEFGSYGYTF. The CDR3 region has the DNA TGTGCCAGCAGTCCGGACGAATTTGGTAGCTATGGCTACACCTTC.

The rearrangement uses TRBV27 and TRBJ1-4; 10 positions match TRBD1. Per the germline V gene, CDR1 is MNHEY and CDR2 is SMNVEV (reference sequence). The CDR3 has 15 residues. V was pared by 1 base and J by 6 bases, with 2 bases of the junction left unmatched. This chain's CDR3 is CASSLLGTGDEKLFF. The DNA for the CDR3 is TGTGCCAGCAGTTTATTGGGGACAGGGGATGAAAAACTGTTTTTT.

The genes are TRBV6-1 and TRBJ1-1, with D possibly TRBD1 on 5 matching bases. The CDR3 spans 15 residues. Trimming pared 5 bases from V and 2 bases from J, leaving 15 bases between. CDR1 is MNHNS, CDR2 SASEGT, per germline. CDR3 region: CASSPRWGGNTEAFF. As DNA, the CDR3 is TGTGCCAGCAGTCCGAGATGGGGGGGTAACACTGAAGCTTTCTTT.

The CDR3 DNA is TGTGCCAGCAGCTTTCCCCTGCTTCAGGGAAACACCGGGGAGCTGTTTTTT. Translating it yields CASSFPLLQGNTGELFF. The V and J genes are TRBV7-7 and TRBJ2-2, with TRBD1 as a possible D gene (5 bases). Trimming stripped 3 bases from V and 2 bases from J, with 16 bases between. The CDR3 loop spans 17 amino acids. In germline, CDR1 is SSHAT, CDR2 FNYEAQ (reference sequence).

J is TRBJ1-1 and V is TRBV29-1; D is undetermined. Trimming stripped 7 bases from V and 3 bases from J, with 9 bases between. The germline gives CDR1 SQVTM, CDR2 ANQGSEA. The CDR3 contains 11 residues. In nucleotides, the CDR3 is TGCAGCGGGGGAGGGCACACTGAAGCTTTCTTT. The encoded protein is CSGGGHTEAFF.

The chain employs TRBV7-6 and TRBJ2-7; D call uncertain. V was clipped by 0 bases and J by 1 base, with 4 bases between them. The CDR3 consists of 13 residues. Germline V gene sequence: CDR1 SGHVS, CDR2 FNYEAQ. Here the CDR3 reads CASSLALSYEQYF. In nucleotides, the CDR3 is TGTGCCAGCAGCTTAGCTCTTTCCTACGAGCAGTACTTC. Together with reference TRBV7-6 and TRBJ2-7, the CDR3 gives the full variable domain: GAGVSQSPRYKVTKRGQDVALRCDPISGHVSLYWYRQALGQGPEFLTYFNYEAQQDKSGLPNDRFSAERPEGSISTLTIQRTEQRDSAMYRCASSLALSYEQYFGPGTRLTVT.

The J gene is TRBJ1-5, the V gene TRBV7-2; unclear D gene. This CDR3 is built from 13 residues. CDR1 and CDR2 (germline): SGHTA, FQGNSA. Trimming took off 5 bases at V and 4 bases at J, with 9 bases between the two ends. The chain's CDR3 is CASSPQINQPQHF. Here the CDR3 DNA reads TGTGCCAGCAGCCCCCAGATAAATCAGCCCCAGCATTTT.

This clone was recorded only once. This chain uses TRBV28 with TRBJ2-1, with 11 bases lining up with TRBD2. The CDR3 sequence is 16 residues long. Germline V CDR1 and CDR2: MDHEN, SYDVKM. The V and J ends lost 8 bases and 8 bases, in that order; junction bases with no gene match: 14. Written as DNA, the CDR3 is TGTGCCAGCCATACCCTCTTTAGCGGGAGGGCCGATGAGCAGTTCTTC. Protein: CASHTLFSGRADEQFF.

The CDR3 DNA is TGTGCCAGCACCCTGAGAGGGGGATACACCGGGGAGCTGTTTTTT. It encodes CASTLRGGYTGELFF. The chain uses TRBV28 and TRBJ2-2; D is perhaps TRBD1 (6 bases). CDR3 length equals 15 residues. Germline V gene lookup returns CDR1 MDHEN and CDR2 SYDVKM. Trimming cost V 7 bases and J 3 bases, with 15 bases left between them.

This clone was observed many times. This rearrangement joins TRBV2 to TRBJ1-4; perhaps TRBD1 as D (5 bases). V was shortened by 6 bases and J by 3 bases, with 11 bases between the two germline ends. The CDR3 is 14 amino acids. The V gene's germline CDR1 is SNHLY and CDR2 FYNNEI. CDR3 in amino acids: CASRRQISNEKLFF. Here the CDR3 DNA reads TGTGCCAGCAGGAGACAGATCTCTAATGAAAAACTGTTTTTT.